These 25 T cell receptor beta chains share one sample of origin, sequenced in a study of blood T cell repertoires in COVID-19. Assay used: immunoSEQ multiplex PCR; TCRdb lists only in-frame clones, some missing. In the table there are 130,000 to 150,000 clones, 65% to 85% of which are singletons. The sequencing input was peripheral blood. These receptors were collected from a woman between 45 and 65 years old with acute or convalescent COVID-19.

V usage is TRBV5-1 and J usage is TRBJ2-7; TRBD2 matches 11 bases. The CDR3 covers 16 residues. In germline, CDR1 is SGHRS, CDR2 YFSETQ. The V segment lost 0 bases and the J segment 7 bases; nucleotides outside the gene matches: 9. In DNA form, the CDR3 reads TGCGCCAGCAGCTTGGGGGCTAGCGGGGGGACTGGAGAGCAGTACTTC. Its protein is CASSLGASGGTGEQYF.

The chain has TRBV7-2 and TRBJ1-2, with unresolved D. V was pared by 5 bases and J by 6 bases, with 16 bases between. This CDR3 region has 14 residues. The germline CDR1 and CDR2 sequences are SGHTA and FQGNSA. CDR3 nucleotide sequence: TGTGCCAGCAGCCCCCGGTCGTCGGGGAATGGCTACACCTTC. Translation gives CASSPRSSGNGYTF.

The chain joins TRBV11-2 to TRBJ2-1, with 8 bases aligning to TRBD2. CDR3 length equals 15 residues. Germline loops: CDR1 SGHAT, CDR2 FQNNGV. The junction had 7 bases not matched to a gene; V was cut back by 1 base and J by 8 bases. The DNA of the CDR3 is TGTGCCAGCAGCTTAGTGTTTCTAGCGGGCGATGAGCAGTTCTTC. Protein sequence: CASSLVFLAGDEQFF.

The chain recombines TRBV29-1 with TRBJ1-3; D is uncertain. The CDR3 has 14 amino acids. The ends were cut back, 4 bases at V and 0 bases at J, with 10 bases in the middle. Germline V lookup: CDR1 SQVTM, CDR2 ANQGSEA. CDR3 DNA sequence: TGCAGCGTTGGTGGGCGAAACTCTGGAAACACCATATATTTT. It yields the protein CSVGGRNSGNTIYF. Full variable domain (missing parts from reference TRBV29-1 and TRBJ1-3): SAVISQKPSRDICQRGTSLTIQCQVDSQVTMMFWYRQQPGQSLTLIATANQGSEATYESGFVIDKFPISRPNLTFSTLTVSNMSPEDSSIYLCSVGGRNSGNTIYFGEGSWLTVV.

This chain joins TRBV25-1 and TRBJ2-5; 7 nucleotides match TRBD1. Trimming took 1 base from V and 4 from J; bases not matched to a gene: 6. This CDR3 is 15 amino acids long. Germline V gene data show CDR1 as MGHDK and CDR2 as SYGVNS. CDR3 sequence (DNA): TGTGCCAGCAGTGAATCGCAGGGGGTGGCAGAGACCCAGTACTTC. Its protein product is CASSESQGVAETQYF.

The chain combines TRBV27 with TRBJ1-2; 8 positions match TRBD1. The CDR3 spans 15 residues. Germline assignment: CDR1 MNHEY and CDR2 SMNVEV (reference sequence). V was pared by 7 bases and J by 7 bases, with 14 bases of the junction left unmatched. CDR3 amino acids: CASTPQTGGLGGYTF. CDR3 in DNA: TGTGCCAGCACCCCACAAACAGGGGGATTAGGTGGCTACACCTTC.

The rearrangement joins TRBV19 to TRBJ2-3; D ambiguous. The CDR3 runs 13 residues. V dropped 6 bases and J dropped 2 bases, with 9 bases sitting between them. The germline V gene has CDR1 LNHDA and CDR2 SQIVND (reference sequence). The CDR3 DNA follows: TGTGCCAGTAGCCTCGGTCCCACAGATACGCAGTATTTT. Protein: CASSLGPTDTQYF.

V gene TRBV9 combines with J gene TRBJ2-3; 10 nucleotides align to TRBD1. CDR3 size: 16 residues. The germline V gene encodes CDR1 SGDLS and CDR2 YYNGEE. V lost 3 bases to trimming and J lost 2 bases; unmatched junction nucleotides: 6. In nucleotides, the CDR3 is TGTGCCAGCAGCGGTGGGACAGGGGCGAACACAGATACGCAGTATTTT. This codes for CASSGGTGANTDTQYF.

CDR3 loop: CASSLSYWTVNSGNTIYF. The CDR3 nucleotides read TGTGCCAGCAGTTTATCCTATTGGACAGTAAACTCTGGAAACACCATATATTTT. This rearrangement joins TRBV27 to TRBJ1-3; the D gene is possibly TRBD1 (6 bases). Per the germline V gene, CDR1 is MNHEY and CDR2 is SMNVEV (reference sequence). The V end was cut by 0 bases, the J end by 0 bases, with 15 bases between. The CDR3 length is 18 residues.

The V call is TRBV24-1, the J call TRBJ2-5; D is perhaps TRBD2 (6 bases). CDR1 is KGHDR, CDR2 SFDVKD, per germline. Trimming took 4 bases from V and 3 from J, leaving 11 bases between them. The CDR3 has 14 residues. The CDR3, as DNA: TGTGCCACCAGTGAGGGGGGAGGTAAAGAGACCCAGTACTTC. Protein: CATSEGGGKETQYF.

With respect to this clone: A much larger clone lies a single base off, so this may be a read error. J is TRBJ2-7 and V is TRBV6-5, with 10 bases identical to TRBD1. CDR1 MNHEY and CDR2 SVGAGI come from the germline V gene. Trimming cost V 0 bases and J 3 bases; bases outside gene matches: 2. The CDR3 extends over 15 amino acids. Written as DNA, the CDR3 is TGTGCCAGCAGTTACTCCGGGACAGGGGACTACGAGCAGTACTTC. Its translation is CASSYSGTGDYEQYF.

This clone is a singleton in its sample. The germline gene is not matched at one end of the junction; a read error may be the cause. The chain is built from TRBV3-1 (or the pseudogene TRBV3-2) and TRBJ2-1; no firm D call. Per the germline V gene, CDR1 is LGHDT and CDR2 is YNNKEL (reference sequence). CDR3 length: 12 residues. This CDR3 is CASRQVGREQFF. CDR3 sequence (DNA): TGTGCCAGCAGGCAAGTGGGCCGCGAGCAGTTCTTC.

The rearrangement uses TRBV6-2 or TRBV6-3 and TRBJ1-5, with D unresolved. Germline V gene data show CDR1 as MNHEY and CDR2 as SVGEGT. Trimming stripped 5 bases from V and 0 bases from J, with 11 bases between. The CDR3 totals 15 residues. The CDR3 protein is CASSLTENSNQPQHF. For the CDR3, the DNA is TGTGCCAGCAGTCTTACAGAAAATAGCAATCAGCCCCAGCATTTT.

This clone was counted between two and nine times. The rearrangement links TRBV7-8 to TRBJ1-2; TRBD1 matches 8 bases. Unmatched junction bases numbered 3, after V lost 5 bases and J lost 4 bases. Per the germline V gene, CDR1 is SGHVS and CDR2 is FQNEAQ. The CDR3 loop spans 13 amino acids. The CDR3 region has the DNA TGTGCCAGCAGCCCCGACAGGGGCTATGGCTACACCTTC. Translated: CASSPDRGYGYTF.

This clone appeared a few times. The sample has other DNA sequences that encode this CDR3 too. The chain carries TRBV12-3 or TRBV12-4 and TRBJ2-7, with 8 bases matching TRBD1. After removal of 4 bases from V and 6 bases from J, the junction contained 2 bases not matched to a gene. CDR3 length: 12 amino acids. The CDR3, as DNA: TGTGCCAGCAGTTCACAGGGGGTCGAGCAGTACTTC. It encodes CASSSQGVEQYF.

V is TRBV11-2 and J is TRBJ1-6; 7 bases match TRBD1. The germline CDR1 and CDR2 sequences are SGHAT and FQNNGV. This CDR3 has 17 residues. J gave up 3 bases and V 5 bases, and 10 bases lay outside the gene matches. The CDR3 bases are TGTGCCAGCAGCCAGTCACAGGGGCCACTCTATAATTCACCCCTCCACTTT. It specifies CASSQSQGPLYNSPLHF.

The chain is built from TRBV6-5 and TRBJ1-1, with D possibly matching TRBD1 (5 bases). The CDR3 length is 16 residues. In germline, CDR1 is MNHEY, CDR2 SVGAGI. The V and J ends lost 1 base and 2 bases respectively, with 14 bases between them. The CDR3 nucleotides are TGTGCCAGCAGTTACTGGGGGGGAACCTTCAACACTGAAGCTTTCTTT. Translation: CASSYWGGTFNTEAFF.

This clone was recorded a few times. The chain recombines TRBV6-2 or TRBV6-3 with TRBJ1-4; TRBD1 matches 8 bases. V trimming: 2 bases; J trimming: 5 bases; junction bases outside the gene matches: 16. This CDR3 spans 19 amino acids. CDR1 is MNHEY, CDR2 SVGEGT, per germline. The CDR3 reads CASSYPGQGLTYGNEKLFF. DNA of the CDR3: TGTGCCAGCAGTTACCCCGGACAGGGACTAACCTATGGAAATGAAAAACTGTTTTTT.

This clone was observed once. The chain carries TRBV28 and TRBJ1-5; tentatively, D is TRBD1 (6 bases). The CDR3 totals 17 residues. Germline V gene sequence: CDR1 MDHEN, CDR2 SYDVKM. The germline V and J ends were trimmed by 3 bases and 1 base, with 16 bases remaining between them. The CDR3 loop reads CASSFPLGQLSNQPQHF. CDR3 nucleotide sequence: TGTGCCAGCAGTTTTCCCCTAGGACAGTTAAGCAATCAGCCCCAGCATTTT.

This chain uses TRBV7-2 with TRBJ2-7, with D maybe TRBD2 (6 bases). Trimming cost V 6 bases and J 0 bases, with 9 bases left between them. The CDR3 extends over 13 amino acids. Germline values: CDR1 SGHTA, CDR2 FQGNSA. The CDR3, as DNA: TGTGCCAGCAGATGGGAGGTCTCCTACGAGCAGTACTTC. Encoded protein: CASRWEVSYEQYF.

In DNA, the CDR3 is TGTGCCAGTAGTCTACAGGGTGACGGGGAGCTGTTTTTT. The encoded protein is CASSLQGDGELFF. This rearrangement joins TRBV19 to TRBJ2-2; TRBD1 is a possible D gene (6 bases). Trimming removed 5 bases at V and 7 bases at J, with 11 bases between. This CDR3 spans 13 amino acids. Germline CDR1 and CDR2: LNHDA and SQIVND (reference sequence). Combining the CDR3 with reference TRBV19 and TRBJ2-2 gives the whole variable domain DGGITQSPKYLFRKEGQNVTLSCEQNLNHDAMYWYRQDPGQGLRLIYYSQIVNDFQKGDIAEGYSVSREKKESFPLTVTSAQKNPTAFYLCASSLQGDGELFFGEGSRLTVL.

This clone was observed a handful of times. The chain uses TRBV4-3 and TRBJ2-7, with 10 bases lining up with TRBD2. V shed 4 bases, J shed 6 bases, and the junction held 12 bases outside the gene matches. Germline-derived CDR1 and CDR2 are LGHNA and YSLEER. The CDR3 runs 16 residues. The CDR3 DNA reads as TGCGCCAGCAGCCCCACTAGCGGGGATGGGGTCAGCGAGCAGTACTTC. Translated, it gives CASSPTSGDGVSEQYF.

The chain couples TRBV5-4 to TRBJ2-7, with 8 bases lining up with TRBD1. The trim removed 0 bases at V and 5 bases at J, leaving 10 bases unmatched. The CDR3 covers 16 residues. Germline CDR1 SGHNT, CDR2 YYREEE (reference sequence). The CDR3 nucleotides read TGTGCCAGCAGCTTGGGGGGCAGGACAGGGATTAACGAGCAGTACTTC. Translating gives CASSLGGRTGINEQYF.

The chain is built from TRBV7-2 and TRBJ2-1; 10 positions match TRBD1. V was pared by 1 base and J by 9 bases, with 6 bases of the junction left unmatched. The CDR3 length is 15 residues. In germline, CDR1 is SGHTA, CDR2 FQGNSA. CDR3 nucleotides: TGTGCCAGCAGCTTAGGTTTAAGGACAGGGGGTGAGCAGTTCTTC. As protein: CASSLGLRTGGEQFF.

The V call is TRBV6-2 or TRBV6-3, the J call TRBJ1-2; D gene uncertain. V shed 1 base and J shed 7 bases, with 10 bases lying between them. The CDR3 is 13 residues long. The germline gives CDR1 MNHEY, CDR2 SVGEGT. The CDR3 loop is CASSYYQDGGYTF. The CDR3 DNA sequence: TGTGCCAGCAGTTACTATCAGGATGGTGGCTACACCTTC.